Shown below are 2 T cell receptor beta chains from a single sample sequenced in a study of blood T cell repertoires in COVID-19. Profiling relied on immunoSEQ multiplex PCR, and the TCRdb table lists in-frame clones only, not all of them. Found here are roughly 200,000 clones, about 83% of them singletons; the top ten hold around 0.88%. Material: peripheral blood. These TCRs come from a woman aged 18-29 years who had recovered from COVID-19.

This clone was counted a few times. V is TRBV30 and J is TRBJ1-2, with 9 positions matching TRBD1. Germline values: CDR1 GTSNPN, CDR2 SVGIG (reference sequence). The trim removed 7 bases at V and 6 bases at J, leaving 9 bases unmatched. The CDR3 spans 13 residues. The chain's CDR3 is CAYRQGVGNGYTF. As DNA, the CDR3 is TGTGCCTACCGACAGGGGGTGGGTAATGGCTACACCTTC.

The V call is TRBV5-6, the J call TRBJ1-5; TRBD1 might be the D (6 bases). The V gene lost 1 base and the J gene lost 6 bases, with 11 bases spanning the gap. CDR1 and CDR2 from the germline V gene are SGHDT and YYEEEE. The CDR3 covers 14 residues. The CDR3 DNA is TGTGCCAGCAGCTTGTGGGGACATGGTCAGCCCCAGCATTTT. Encoded protein: CASSLWGHGQPQHF.